This T cell receptor beta chain is drawn from a study of CD8+ T cells in alopecia areata. CDR1 LGHNA and CDR2 YSLEER come from the germline V gene. This CDR3 comprises 15 residues. The V end lost 3 bases, the J end lost 6 bases, and 15 bases lay between the germline ends. The treatment is: oral pan-JAK inhibitor, 5-10 mg twice daily. Peripheral blood samples and lesional scalp punch biopsies were obtained from alopecia areata patients. This clone was seen a few times. In each case, RNA was isolated and then reverse transcribed into cDNA as the sequencing template. Data came from immunoSEQ multiplex PCR; TCRdb stores just in-frame clones and leaves some out. The table lists over 120,000 clones, nearly 55% of them singletons, with approximately 15% in the top ten.

The material was CD8+ T cells sorted from blood, obtained at week 4, from a patient treated with tofacitinib. The clonotype was recovered from a human donor with alopecia areata. This rearrangement joins TRBV4-3 to TRBJ2-1; D not certain. Here the CDR3 reads CASSQEYSIRNEQFF. The DNA for the CDR3 is TGCGCCAGCAGCCAGGAGTACAGTATACGCAATGAGCAGTTCTTC.